This T cell receptor (beta chain) was retrieved from a study of cytomegalovirus exposure and HLA in healthy donors. Study context: Findings of an earlier analysis included more than 90 million unique TCR beta sequences from about 180 million T cells. Early on, a data release was issued that held approximately 78 million unique TCRs from HLA-typed donors. Study conclusions and caveats: Data from an earlier analysis indicated that most TCR beta V segments were productive either about 87% or about 30% of the time. Researchers catalogued 164 TCR beta chains as cytomegalovirus-associated.

Primers: 60 Vbeta forward and 13 Jbeta reverse. The method was immunoSEQ multiplex PCR; TCRdb's version includes in-frame clones alone and lacks a portion of them. The sample lists around 160,000 clones; around 75% were seen once. Worth noting for this clone: Antigen: not known.

V trimming: 7 bases; J trimming: 4 bases; junction bases outside the gene matches: 3. The germline V gene encodes CDR1 LNHDA and CDR2 SQIVND (reference sequence). This CDR3 is 13 amino acids long. This sequence was found in a woman aged 18-35 years in good health and CMV-seronegative. The sample was PBMCs. The chain combines TRBV19 with TRBJ2-1; TRBD2 aligns across 8 bases. The CDR3 bases are TGTGCCAGTAAGCCGGGAGGGTACAATGAGCAGTTCTTC. As protein: CASKPGGYNEQFF. Variable domain in full (rest from reference TRBV19 and TRBJ2-1): DGGITQSPKYLFRKEGQNVTLSCEQNLNHDAMYWYRQDPGQGLRLIYYSQIVNDFQKGDIAEGYSVSREKKESFPLTVTSAQKNPTAFYLCASKPGGYNEQFFGPGTRLTVL.